This entry is about one T cell receptor beta chain. No antigen is known for it. This CDR3 comprises 14 residues. Germline trimming cut 4 bases from V and 9 bases from J; bases unmatched to any gene: 4. Germline V gene lookup returns CDR1 SGHTA and CDR2 FQGTGA. The sample originates from a study of cytomegalovirus exposure and HLA in healthy donors. Whole-study findings and limits: In an earlier analysis, about 87% or about 30%: the productive usage of most TCR beta V segments. Reports state that TCR beta sequences accurately predicted most subjects' HLA-A and HLA-B alleles. According to a later analysis, most TCR beta chains associated with CMV appeared HLA-restricted. Researchers catalogued approximately 170 TCR beta chains as cytomegalovirus-associated.

PCR employed 60 Vbeta and 13 Jbeta primers. The repertoire was sequenced with immunoSEQ multiplex PCR; TCRdb's copy has only in-frame clones and lacks some. Of around 93,000 clones listed, approximately 69% are singletons. The sample comprised PBMCs. The receptor was isolated from a boy between 10 and 17 years old in good health and CMV-seropositive. The J gene is TRBJ2-1, the V gene TRBV7-3; 12 nucleotides agree with TRBD2. The CDR3 bases are TGTGCCAGCAGCTCGACTAGCGGGAGTTCTGAGCAGTTCTTC. Translated, it gives CASSSTSGSSEQFF. The full variable domain, in which reference TRBV7-3 and TRBJ2-1 provide the parts outside the CDR3, is GAGVSQTPSNKVTEKGKYVELRCDPISGHTALYWYRQSLGQGPEFLIYFQGTGAADDSGLPNDRFFAVRPEGSVSTLKIQRTERGDSAVYLCASSSTSGSSEQFFGPGTRLTVL.